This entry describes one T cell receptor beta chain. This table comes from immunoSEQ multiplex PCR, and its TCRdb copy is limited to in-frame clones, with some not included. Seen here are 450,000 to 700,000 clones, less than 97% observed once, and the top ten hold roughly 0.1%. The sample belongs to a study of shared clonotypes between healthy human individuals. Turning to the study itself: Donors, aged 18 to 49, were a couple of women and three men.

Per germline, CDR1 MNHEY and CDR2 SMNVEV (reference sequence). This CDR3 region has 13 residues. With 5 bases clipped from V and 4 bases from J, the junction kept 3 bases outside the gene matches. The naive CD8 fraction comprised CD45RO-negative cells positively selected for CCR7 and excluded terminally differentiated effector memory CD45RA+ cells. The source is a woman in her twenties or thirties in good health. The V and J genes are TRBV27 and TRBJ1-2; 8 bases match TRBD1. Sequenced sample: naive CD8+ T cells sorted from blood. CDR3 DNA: TGTGCCAGCAGTGACAGGGGAATCTATGGCTACACCTTC. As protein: CASSDRGIYGYTF.